This TCR beta chain was retrieved from a study of cytomegalovirus exposure and HLA in healthy donors. The PCR ran on 60 Vbeta and 13 Jbeta primers. The repertoire was sequenced with immunoSEQ multiplex PCR; TCRdb's copy has only in-frame clones and lacks some. The data show over 95,000 clones, with over 75% seen just once and approximately 3.5% held by the top ten. Study results and limitations: CMV serostatus was the only recorded immune exposure for donors. In an earlier analysis, about 87% or about 30%: the productive usage of most TCR beta V segments.

Germline loops: CDR1 MRHNA, CDR2 SNTAGT. Trimming cost V 5 bases and J 4 bases, with 15 bases left between them. The CDR3 is 15 residues long. Details on this clone: The antigen remains unidentified.

The receptor was derived from a man aged 35 to 55 in good health and CMV-seronegative. V gene TRBV6-4 combines with J gene TRBJ2-1; possibly TRBD2 for D (5 bases). Source material: PBMCs. The CDR3 loop reads CASSRAEGWYNEQFF. The CDR3 DNA follows: TGTGCCAGCAGTCGCGCCGAGGGCTGGTACAATGAGCAGTTCTTC.